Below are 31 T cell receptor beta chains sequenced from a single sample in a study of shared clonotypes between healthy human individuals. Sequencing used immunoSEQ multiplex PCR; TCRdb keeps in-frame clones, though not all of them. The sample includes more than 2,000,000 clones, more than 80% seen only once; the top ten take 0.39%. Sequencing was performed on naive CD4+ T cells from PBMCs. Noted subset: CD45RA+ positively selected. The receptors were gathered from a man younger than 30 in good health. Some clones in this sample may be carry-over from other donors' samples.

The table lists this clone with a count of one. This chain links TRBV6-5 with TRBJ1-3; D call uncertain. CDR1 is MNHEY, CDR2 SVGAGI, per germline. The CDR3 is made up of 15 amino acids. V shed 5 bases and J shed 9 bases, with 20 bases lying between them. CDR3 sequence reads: CASSTLGVKPATIYF. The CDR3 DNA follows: TGTGCCAGCAGTACGCTTGGGGTAAAACCCGCCACCATATATTTT.

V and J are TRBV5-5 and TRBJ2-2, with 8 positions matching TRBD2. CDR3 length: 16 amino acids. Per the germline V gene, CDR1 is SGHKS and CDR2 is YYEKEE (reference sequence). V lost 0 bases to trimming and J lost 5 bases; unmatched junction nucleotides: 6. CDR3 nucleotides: TGTGCCAGCAGCTTGGGCGCGGGAGGTTTTACCGGGGAGCTGTTTTTT. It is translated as CASSLGAGGFTGELFF. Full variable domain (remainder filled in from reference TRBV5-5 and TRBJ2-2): DAGVTQSPTHLIKTRGQQVTLRCSPISGHKSVSWYQQVLGQGPQFIFQYYEKEERGRGNFPDRFSARQFPNYSSELNVNALLLGDSALYLCASSLGAGGFTGELFFGEGSRLTVL.

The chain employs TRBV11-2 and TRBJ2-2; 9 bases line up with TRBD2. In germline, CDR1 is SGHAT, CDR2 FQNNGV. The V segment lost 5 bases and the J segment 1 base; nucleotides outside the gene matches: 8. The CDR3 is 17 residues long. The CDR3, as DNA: TGTGCCAGCAGCCGGACTAGCGAATGGGAGAACACCGGGGAGCTGTTTTTT. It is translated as CASSRTSEWENTGELFF.

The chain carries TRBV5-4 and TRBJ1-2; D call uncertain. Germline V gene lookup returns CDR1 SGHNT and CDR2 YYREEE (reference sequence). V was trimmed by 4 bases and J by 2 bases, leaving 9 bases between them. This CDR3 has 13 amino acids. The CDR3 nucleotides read TGTGCCAGCAGCCTGGTGGAGAACTATGGCTACACCTTC. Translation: CASSLVENYGYTF.

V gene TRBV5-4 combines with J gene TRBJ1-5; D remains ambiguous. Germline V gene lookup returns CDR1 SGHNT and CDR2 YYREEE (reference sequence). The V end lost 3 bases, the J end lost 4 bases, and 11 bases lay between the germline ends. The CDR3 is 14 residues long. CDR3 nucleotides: TGTGCCAGCAGCTCACGGCCAGAAAATCAGCCCCAGCATTTT. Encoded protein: CASSSRPENQPQHF.

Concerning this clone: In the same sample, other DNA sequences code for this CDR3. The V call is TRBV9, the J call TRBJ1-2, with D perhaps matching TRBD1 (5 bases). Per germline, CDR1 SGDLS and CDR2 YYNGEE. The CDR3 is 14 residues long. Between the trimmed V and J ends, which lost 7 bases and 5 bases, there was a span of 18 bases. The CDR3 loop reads CASSPGQGDYGYTF. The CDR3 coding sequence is TGTGCCAGCTCACCAGGCCAGGGAGATTATGGCTACACCTTC.

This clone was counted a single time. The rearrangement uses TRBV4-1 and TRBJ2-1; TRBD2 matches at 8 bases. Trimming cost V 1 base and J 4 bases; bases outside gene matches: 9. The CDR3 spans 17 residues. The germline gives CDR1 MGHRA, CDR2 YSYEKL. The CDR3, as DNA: TGCGCCAGCAGCCAAGTGTCTAGCGGGTCCCAATACAATGAGCAGTTCTTC. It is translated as CASSQVSSGSQYNEQFF.

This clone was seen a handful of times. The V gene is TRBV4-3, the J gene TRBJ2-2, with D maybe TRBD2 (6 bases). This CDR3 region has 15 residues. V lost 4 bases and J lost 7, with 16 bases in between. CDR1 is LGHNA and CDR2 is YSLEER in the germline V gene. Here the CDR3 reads CASSPSGLSIGELFF. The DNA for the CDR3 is TGCGCCAGCAGCCCCTCGGGACTTTCCATCGGGGAGCTGTTTTTT.

The CDR3 protein is CASSQQPGLADYRDIQYF. The CDR3 region has the DNA TGCGCCAGCAGCCAACAGCCGGGACTAGCGGACTATAGGGACATTCAGTACTTC. J is TRBJ2-4 and V is TRBV4-1; 11 nucleotides align to TRBD2. The J segment lost 8 bases and the V segment lost 2 bases, leaving 14 bases of the junction unmatched. Germline lookup yields CDR1 MGHRA and CDR2 YSYEKL. This CDR3 region has 18 residues.

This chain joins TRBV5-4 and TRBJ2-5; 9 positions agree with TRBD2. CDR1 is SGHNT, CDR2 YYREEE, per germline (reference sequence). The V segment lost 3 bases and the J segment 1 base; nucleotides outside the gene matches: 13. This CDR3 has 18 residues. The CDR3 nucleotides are TGTGCCAGCAGCTCGGCCCCACGTAGCGGGAGCGCCCAAGAGACCCAGTACTTC. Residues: CASSSAPRSGSAQETQYF.

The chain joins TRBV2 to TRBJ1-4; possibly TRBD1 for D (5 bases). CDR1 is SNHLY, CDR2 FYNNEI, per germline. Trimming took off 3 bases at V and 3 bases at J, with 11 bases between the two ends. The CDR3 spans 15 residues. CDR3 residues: CASSEARGPNEKLFF. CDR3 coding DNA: TGTGCCAGCAGTGAGGCCCGGGGACCTAATGAAAAACTGTTTTTT. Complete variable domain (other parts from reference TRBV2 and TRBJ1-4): EPEVTQTPSHQVTQMGQEVILRCVPISNHLYFYWYRQILGQKVEFLVSFYNNEISEKSEIFDDQFSVERPDGSNFTLKIRSTKLEDSAMYFCASSEARGPNEKLFFGSGTQLSVL.

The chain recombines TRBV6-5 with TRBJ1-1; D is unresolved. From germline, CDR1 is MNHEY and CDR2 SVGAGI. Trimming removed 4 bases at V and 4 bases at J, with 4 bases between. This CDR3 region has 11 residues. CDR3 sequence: CASSWSTEAFF. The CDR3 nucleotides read TGTGCCAGCAGTTGGAGCACTGAAGCTTTCTTT.

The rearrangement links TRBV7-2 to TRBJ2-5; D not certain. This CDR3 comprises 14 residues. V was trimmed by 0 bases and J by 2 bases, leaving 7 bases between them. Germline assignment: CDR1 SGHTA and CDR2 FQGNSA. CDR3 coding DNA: TGTGCCAGCAGCTTAGCGCCCATACAAGAGACCCAGTACTTC. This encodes CASSLAPIQETQYF.

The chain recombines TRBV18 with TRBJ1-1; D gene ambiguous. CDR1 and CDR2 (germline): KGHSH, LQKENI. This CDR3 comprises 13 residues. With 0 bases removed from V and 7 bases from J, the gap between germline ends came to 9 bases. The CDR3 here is CASSPPERVEAFF. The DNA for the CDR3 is TGTGCCAGCTCACCACCGGAGAGGGTTGAAGCTTTCTTT.

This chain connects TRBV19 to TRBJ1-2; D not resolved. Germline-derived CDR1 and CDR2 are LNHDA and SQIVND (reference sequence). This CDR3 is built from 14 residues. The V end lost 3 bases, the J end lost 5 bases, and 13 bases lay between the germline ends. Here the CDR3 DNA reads TGTGCCAGTAGTATGGCAAGACGGCTATATGGCTACACCTTC. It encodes CASSMARRLYGYTF.

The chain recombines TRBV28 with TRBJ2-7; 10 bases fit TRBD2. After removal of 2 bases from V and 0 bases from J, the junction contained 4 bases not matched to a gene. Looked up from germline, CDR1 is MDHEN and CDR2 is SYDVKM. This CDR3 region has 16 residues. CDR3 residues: CASSLGSGRLSYEQYF. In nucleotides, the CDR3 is TGTGCCAGCAGTTTAGGTAGCGGGAGGCTCTCCTACGAGCAGTACTTC.

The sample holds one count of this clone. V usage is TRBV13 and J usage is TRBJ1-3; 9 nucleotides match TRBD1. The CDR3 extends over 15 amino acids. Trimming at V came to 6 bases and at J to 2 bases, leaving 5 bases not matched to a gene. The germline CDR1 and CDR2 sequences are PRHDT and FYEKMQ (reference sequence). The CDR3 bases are TGTGCCAGCAGTTCAGGGGACAGGGCTGGAAACACCATATATTTT. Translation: CASSSGDRAGNTIYF.

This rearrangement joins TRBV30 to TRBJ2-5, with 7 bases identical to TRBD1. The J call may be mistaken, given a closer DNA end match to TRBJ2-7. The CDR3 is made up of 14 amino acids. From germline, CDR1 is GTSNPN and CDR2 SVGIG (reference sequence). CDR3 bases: TGTGCCTGGAGAGAACAGGGGAGCCTAAACGAGCAGTACTTC. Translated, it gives CAWREQGSLNEQYF.

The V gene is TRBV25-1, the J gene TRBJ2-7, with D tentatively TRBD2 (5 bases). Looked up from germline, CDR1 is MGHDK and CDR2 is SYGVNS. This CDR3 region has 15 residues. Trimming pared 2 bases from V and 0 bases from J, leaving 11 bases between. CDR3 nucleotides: TGTGCCAGCAGTGAAATAGGAGAGGGCTCCTACGAGCAGTACTTC. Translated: CASSEIGEGSYEQYF.

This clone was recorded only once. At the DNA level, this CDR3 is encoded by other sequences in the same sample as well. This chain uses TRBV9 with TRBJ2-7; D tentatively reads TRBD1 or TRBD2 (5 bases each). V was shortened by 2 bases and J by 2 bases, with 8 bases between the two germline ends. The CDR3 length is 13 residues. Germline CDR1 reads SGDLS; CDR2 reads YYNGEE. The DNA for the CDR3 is TGTGCCAGCAGCGTCGGGGCTACCTACGAGCAGTACTTC. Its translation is CASSVGATYEQYF.

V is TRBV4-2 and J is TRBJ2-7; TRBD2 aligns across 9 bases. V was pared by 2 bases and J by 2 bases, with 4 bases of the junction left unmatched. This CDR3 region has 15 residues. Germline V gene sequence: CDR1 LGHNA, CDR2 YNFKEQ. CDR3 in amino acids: CASSQTLAGTYEQYF. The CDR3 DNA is TGTGCCAGCAGCCAAACACTAGCGGGTACCTACGAGCAGTACTTC.

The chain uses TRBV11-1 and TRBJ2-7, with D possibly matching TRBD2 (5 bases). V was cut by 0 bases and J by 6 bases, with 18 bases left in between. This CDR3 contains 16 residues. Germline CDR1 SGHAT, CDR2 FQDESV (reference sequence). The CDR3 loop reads CASSLARLGLFREQYF. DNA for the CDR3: TGTGCCAGCAGCTTAGCTCGGCTAGGACTGTTTCGCGAGCAGTACTTC.

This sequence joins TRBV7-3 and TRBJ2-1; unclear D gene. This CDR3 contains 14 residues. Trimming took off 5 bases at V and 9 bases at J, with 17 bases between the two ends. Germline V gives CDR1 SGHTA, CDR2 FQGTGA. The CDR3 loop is CASSDQGKLAEQFF. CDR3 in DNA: TGTGCCAGCAGCGATCAAGGAAAATTGGCTGAGCAGTTCTTC.

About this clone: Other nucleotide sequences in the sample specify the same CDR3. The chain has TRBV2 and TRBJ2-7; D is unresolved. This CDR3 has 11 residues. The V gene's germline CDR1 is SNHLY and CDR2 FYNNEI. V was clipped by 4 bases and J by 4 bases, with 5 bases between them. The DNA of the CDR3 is TGTGCCAGCAGTGTGGAATACGAGCAGTACTTC. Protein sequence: CASSVEYEQYF.

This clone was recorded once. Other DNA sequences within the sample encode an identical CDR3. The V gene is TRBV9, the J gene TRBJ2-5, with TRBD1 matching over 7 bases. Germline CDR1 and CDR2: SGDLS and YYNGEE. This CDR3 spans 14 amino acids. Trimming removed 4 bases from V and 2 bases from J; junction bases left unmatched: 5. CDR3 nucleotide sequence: TGTGCCAGCAGCTTCGGGACAGCGCAAGAGACCCAGTACTTC. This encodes CASSFGTAQETQYF.

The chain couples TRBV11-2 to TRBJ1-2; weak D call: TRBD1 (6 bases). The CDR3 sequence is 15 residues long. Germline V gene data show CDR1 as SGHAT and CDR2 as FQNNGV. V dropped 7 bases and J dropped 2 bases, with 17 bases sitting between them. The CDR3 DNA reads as TGTGCCAGCACCCGGCATGGGGGGCAAAACTATGGCTACACCTTC. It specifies CASTRHGGQNYGYTF.

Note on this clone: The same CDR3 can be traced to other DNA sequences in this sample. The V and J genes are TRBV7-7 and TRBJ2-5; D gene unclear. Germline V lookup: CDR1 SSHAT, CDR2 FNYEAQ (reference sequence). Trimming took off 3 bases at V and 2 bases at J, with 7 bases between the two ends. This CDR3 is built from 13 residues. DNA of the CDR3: TGTGCCAGCAGCTTGACAAGACAAGAGACCCAGTACTTC. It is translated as CASSLTRQETQYF.

CDR3 sequence reads: CASGGGSYNEQFF. CDR3 DNA: TGTGCCAGTGGGGGGGGCTCTTACAATGAGCAGTTCTTC. The chain recombines TRBV19 with TRBJ2-1; maybe TRBD2 (7 bases). The V end was cut by 8 bases, the J end by 4 bases, with 12 bases between. This CDR3 has 13 amino acids. Germline CDR1 reads LNHDA; CDR2 reads SQIVND (reference sequence).

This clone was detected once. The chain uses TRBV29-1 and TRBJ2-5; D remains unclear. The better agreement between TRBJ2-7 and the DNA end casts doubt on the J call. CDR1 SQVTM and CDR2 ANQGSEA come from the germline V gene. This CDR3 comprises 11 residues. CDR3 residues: CSVGPRYEQYF. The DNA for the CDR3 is TGCAGCGTTGGCCCGCGTTACGAGCAGTACTTC.

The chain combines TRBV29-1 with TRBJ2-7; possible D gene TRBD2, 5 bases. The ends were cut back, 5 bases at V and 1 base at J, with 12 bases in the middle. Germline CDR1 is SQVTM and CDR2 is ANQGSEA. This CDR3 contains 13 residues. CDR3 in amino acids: CSVSEGVSYEQYF. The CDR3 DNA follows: TGCAGCGTTTCCGAGGGAGTATCCTACGAGCAGTACTTC.

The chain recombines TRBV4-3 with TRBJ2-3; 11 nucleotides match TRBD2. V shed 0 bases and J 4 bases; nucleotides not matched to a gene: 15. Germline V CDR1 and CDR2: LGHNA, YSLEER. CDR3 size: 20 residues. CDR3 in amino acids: CASSQDQGASGRLSADTQYF. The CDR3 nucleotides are TGCGCCAGCAGCCAAGATCAGGGGGCTAGCGGGAGGCTTTCGGCAGATACGCAGTATTTT.